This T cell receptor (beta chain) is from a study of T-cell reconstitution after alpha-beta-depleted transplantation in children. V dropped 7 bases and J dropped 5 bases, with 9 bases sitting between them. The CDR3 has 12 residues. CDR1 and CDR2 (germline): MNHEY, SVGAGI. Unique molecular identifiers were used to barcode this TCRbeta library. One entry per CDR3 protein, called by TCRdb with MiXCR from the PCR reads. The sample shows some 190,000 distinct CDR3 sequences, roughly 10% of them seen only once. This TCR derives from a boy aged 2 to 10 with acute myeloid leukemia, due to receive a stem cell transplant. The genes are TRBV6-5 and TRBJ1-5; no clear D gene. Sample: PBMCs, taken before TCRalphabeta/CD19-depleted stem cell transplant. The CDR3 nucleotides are TGTGCCAGCATCCCTATTCATCAGCCCCAGCATTTT. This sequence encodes CASIPIHQPQHF.